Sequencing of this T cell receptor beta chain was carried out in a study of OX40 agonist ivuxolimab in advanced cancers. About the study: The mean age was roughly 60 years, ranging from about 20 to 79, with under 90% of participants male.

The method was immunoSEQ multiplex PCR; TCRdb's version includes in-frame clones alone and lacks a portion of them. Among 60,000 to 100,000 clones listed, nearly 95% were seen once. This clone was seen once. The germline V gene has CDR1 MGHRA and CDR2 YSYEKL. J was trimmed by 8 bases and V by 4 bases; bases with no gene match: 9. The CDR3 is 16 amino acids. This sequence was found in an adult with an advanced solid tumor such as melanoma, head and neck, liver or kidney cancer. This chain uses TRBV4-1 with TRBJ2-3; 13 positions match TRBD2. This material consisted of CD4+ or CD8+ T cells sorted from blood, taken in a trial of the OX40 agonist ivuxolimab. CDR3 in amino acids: CASSLTSGGPLGTQYF. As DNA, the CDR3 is TGCGCCAGCAGCCTGACTAGCGGGGGGCCCCTGGGTACGCAGTATTTT.